Below are 18 T cell receptor beta chains sequenced from a single sample in a study of shared clonotypes between healthy human individuals. Using immunoSEQ multiplex PCR, the repertoire was profiled, and TCRdb retains in-frame clones only, with some absent. The sample records some 2,400,000 clones, under 97% being singletons. Sequencing was carried out using naive CD4+ T cells sorted from blood. The subset is: CD45RA+ positively selected. The receptors were sampled from a man aged 18 to 29 in good health.

This clone was detected only once. The chain combines TRBV7-3 with TRBJ2-7, with D tentatively TRBD1 (6 bases). The V gene's germline CDR1 is SGHTA and CDR2 FQGTGA. The V end was cut by 2 bases, the J end by 7 bases, with 12 bases between. The CDR3 totals 13 residues. CDR3 residues: CASSLDTGLEQYF. The CDR3 coding sequence is TGTGCCAGCAGCTTAGACACAGGGCTGGAGCAGTACTTC. The entire variable domain, with the rest obtained from reference TRBV7-3 and TRBJ2-7, is as follows: GAGVSQTPSNKVTEKGKYVELRCDPISGHTALYWYRQSLGQGPEFLIYFQGTGAADDSGLPNDRFFAVRPEGSVSTLKIQRTERGDSAVYLCASSLDTGLEQYFGPGTRLTVT.

This clone has a single count. The chain has TRBV10-1 and TRBJ2-2; D tentatively fits TRBD1 or TRBD2 (5 bases each). CDR1 and CDR2 from the germline V gene are WNHNN and SYGVQD (reference sequence). This CDR3 has 15 residues. V shed 6 bases and J shed 4 bases, with 15 bases lying between them. CDR3 nucleotides: TGCGCCAGCAGCCCGAGGGTTCAGGGCACCGGGGAGCTGTTTTTT. This encodes CASSPRVQGTGELFF.

V is TRBV19 and J is TRBJ1-6; TRBD1 agrees at 8 bases. This CDR3 is built from 15 residues. Unmatched junction bases numbered 7, after V lost 7 bases and J lost 5 bases. Germline V lookup: CDR1 LNHDA, CDR2 SQIVND (reference sequence). CDR3: CASKRPGQDNSPLHF. Written as DNA, the CDR3 is TGTGCCAGTAAACGACCGGGACAGGATAATTCACCCCTCCACTTT.

This chain connects TRBV10-1 to TRBJ1-5, with D possibly matching TRBD1 (5 bases). CDR3 length: 16 amino acids. Germline V lookup: CDR1 WNHNN, CDR2 SYGVQD (reference sequence). Trimming removed 7 bases at V and 0 bases at J, with 16 bases between. The CDR3 sequence: CASKGAGRHSNQPQHF. The CDR3 coding sequence is TGCGCCAGCAAAGGAGCAGGGAGGCATAGCAATCAGCCCCAGCATTTT.

The chain employs TRBV15 and TRBJ1-2; D is unresolved. Between the trimmed V and J ends, which lost 2 bases and 2 bases, there was a span of 12 bases. Germline values: CDR1 LNHNV, CDR2 YYDKDF (reference sequence). CDR3 size: 15 residues. The CDR3 sequence is CATSRLPAGNYGYTF. DNA of the CDR3: TGTGCCACCAGCAGACTACCAGCGGGGAACTATGGCTACACCTTC.

V is TRBV7-9 and J is TRBJ1-5, with unresolved D. V gave up 8 bases and J gave up 8 bases, with 13 bases separating them. Germline CDR1 and CDR2: SEHNR and FQNEAQ (reference sequence). CDR3 length: 12 amino acids. In DNA, the CDR3 is TGTGCCAGCGGGGATTCGGGCAAGCCCCAGCATTTT. Amino acids: CASGDSGKPQHF.

The V gene is TRBV5-6, the J gene TRBJ1-3; D call uncertain. Germline CDR1 and CDR2: SGHDT and YYEEEE. The CDR3 consists of 16 residues. V lost 2 bases to trimming and J lost 2 bases, with 14 bases between them. The CDR3 nucleotides are TGTGCCAGCAGCTTTGGCGGAGTCTCAGCTGGAAACACCATATATTTT. As protein: CASSFGGVSAGNTIYF.

The count of this clone is one. The chain employs TRBV14 and TRBJ2-7, with D uncertain. From germline, CDR1 is SGHDN and CDR2 FVKESK. This CDR3 comprises 13 residues. Trimming stripped 2 bases from V and 7 bases from J, with 12 bases between. In nucleotides, the CDR3 is TGTGCCAGCAGCCAAAGTCTGCTTGGGGAGCAGTACTTC. It translates to CASSQSLLGEQYF.

This chain uses TRBV6-1 with TRBJ2-7, with D maybe TRBD2 (5 bases). This CDR3 spans 12 amino acids. Germline V gives CDR1 MNHNS, CDR2 SASEGT. V dropped 4 bases and J dropped 2 bases, with 6 bases sitting between them. The CDR3 reads CASSGETYEQYF. CDR3 nucleotides: TGTGCCAGCAGTGGGGAGACCTACGAGCAGTACTTC.

Concerning this clone itself: The identical CDR3 is also encoded by other nucleotide sequences in the sample. The chain employs TRBV5-1 and TRBJ1-6; no clear D. Trimming removed 0 bases from V and 0 bases from J, with 13 bases in between. The CDR3 extends over 18 amino acids. Germline CDR1 is SGHRS and CDR2 is YFSETQ. This CDR3 reads CASSLVSGGSSYNSPLHF. Here the CDR3 DNA reads TGCGCCAGCAGCTTGGTCTCAGGCGGCAGCTCCTATAATTCACCCCTCCACTTT.

The rearrangement joins TRBV10-2 to TRBJ1-1; D is unclear. In germline, CDR1 is WSHSY, CDR2 SAAADI. The V gene lost 7 bases and the J gene lost 4 bases, with 10 bases spanning the gap. CDR3 size: 12 residues. The chain's CDR3 is CASTVRGTEAFF. In DNA form, the CDR3 reads TGCGCCAGCACCGTTCGGGGCACTGAAGCTTTCTTT.

The chain recombines TRBV2 with TRBJ2-5; D is possibly TRBD2 (6 bases). Germline values: CDR1 SNHLY, CDR2 FYNNEI. The CDR3 loop spans 13 amino acids. Trimming took 8 bases from V and 0 from J, leaving 10 bases between them. CDR3 sequence reads: CASAREDQETQYF. As DNA, the CDR3 is TGTGCCAGCGCCAGGGAGGACCAAGAGACCCAGTACTTC.

This chain links TRBV18 with TRBJ2-4; 8 bases are a match to TRBD2. V lost 1 base to trimming and J lost 6 bases; unmatched junction nucleotides: 8. CDR1 is KGHSH, CDR2 LQKENI, per germline. This CDR3 has 16 residues. The chain's CDR3 is CASSPLRNGGANIQYF. The CDR3 DNA sequence: TGTGCCAGCTCACCACTAAGAAACGGGGGGGCAAACATTCAGTACTTC.

This chain connects TRBV27 to TRBJ2-1, with D tentatively TRBD2 (5 bases). V was cut by 8 bases and J by 7 bases, with 12 bases left in between. The CDR3 spans 12 residues. Germline V gene lookup returns CDR1 MNHEY and CDR2 SMNVEV (reference sequence). The CDR3 sequence: CASSRTVNEQFF. CDR3 DNA: TGTGCCAGCTCTCGGACTGTTAATGAGCAGTTCTTC.

The genes are TRBV18 and TRBJ2-5; the D is unclear. CDR3 length equals 13 residues. V was cut by 4 bases and J by 5 bases, with 11 bases left in between. Germline loops: CDR1 KGHSH, CDR2 LQKENI. CDR3 residues: CASSLGLDETQYF. In DNA form, the CDR3 reads TGTGCCAGCTCACTAGGGCTGGATGAGACCCAGTACTTC.

Only one count was recorded for this clone. The chain uses TRBV2 and TRBJ2-1; 8 bases map to TRBD1. There are 14 residues in the CDR3. With V trimmed by 4 bases and J by 6 bases, 5 bases remained unmatched. The germline CDR1 and CDR2 sequences are SNHLY and FYNNEI. The CDR3 bases are TGTGCCAGCAGTGTCAGGGGGCAGGCCAATGAGCAGTTCTTC. Translating gives CASSVRGQANEQFF.

The chain recombines TRBV30 with TRBJ2-7; 10 bases match TRBD1. The germline V gene has CDR1 GTSNPN and CDR2 SVGIG (reference sequence). Trimming at V came to 1 base and at J to 3 bases, leaving 21 bases not matched to a gene. The CDR3 length is 20 residues. CDR3 loop: CAWSGSLWDRGGERGYEQYF. The CDR3 coding sequence is TGTGCCTGGAGTGGCTCTTTGTGGGACAGGGGAGGTGAAAGGGGCTACGAGCAGTACTTC.

V is TRBV10-3 and J is TRBJ2-1; 9 nucleotides agree with TRBD1. The CDR3 loop spans 15 amino acids. With V trimmed by 4 bases and J by 7 bases, 8 bases remained unmatched. Looked up from germline, CDR1 is ENHRY and CDR2 is SYGVKD. The CDR3 nucleotides read TGTGCCATCAGTGTAGGGACAGGGAAGGTAAATGAGCAGTTCTTC. Its translation is CAISVGTGKVNEQFF.